These 2 T cell receptor beta chains came from one sample sequenced in a study of blood T cell repertoires in COVID-19. The repertoire was sequenced with immunoSEQ multiplex PCR; TCRdb's copy has only in-frame clones and lacks some. The sample includes some 190,000 clones, roughly four fifths of them seen just once. Sample: peripheral blood. The receptors come from a woman aged 70-85 years with active or convalescent COVID-19.

This chain links TRBV4-1 with TRBJ1-2; tentative D call: TRBD1 (5 bases). Germline assignment: CDR1 MGHRA and CDR2 YSYEKL. The CDR3 has 17 amino acids. V was shortened by 1 base and J by 4 bases, with 19 bases between the two germline ends. The DNA for the CDR3 is TGCGCCAGCAGCCAAGTTTCCTGGTTTGGCAGGGTCTATGGCTACACCTTC. It encodes CASSQVSWFGRVYGYTF.

The gene calls are TRBV7-8 and TRBJ2-5; 11 nucleotides agree with TRBD2. V lost 4 bases, J lost 2 bases, and 12 bases stayed unmatched. The CDR3 is made up of 18 amino acids. Per germline, CDR1 SGHVS and CDR2 FQNEAQ. The CDR3 bases are TGTGCCAGCAGCTCGTGGCGCTTAGCGGGAGGGAGGCAAGAGACCCAGTACTTC. Translated: CASSSWRLAGGRQETQYF.